The rows below give T cell receptor beta chains drawn from one sample of a study of cytotoxic CD8 clonotypes in ibrutinib-treated CLL. Produced via immunoSEQ multiplex PCR; TCRdb's table is partial and in-frame only. The sample holds approximately 200,000 clones, about 72% seen once. The source material was PBMCs, sampled after 24 months of ibrutinib treatment. The receptors were sampled from a human donor with chronic lymphocytic leukemia. CDR3s include the opening cysteine and the closing phenylalanine or tryptophan. D genes are given only for firm matches. For some rows the clone size is stated as once, few or many, or as a class when expanded; others skip it.

J gene,CDR3 length,clone size,V gene,D gene,CDR3 DNA,CDR3 protein
TRBJ1-2,15,.,TRBV30,.,TGTGCCTGGAGTGCCGGTGGCCGGAGGCGATCTGGCTACACCTTC,CAWSAGGRRRSGYTF
TRBJ2-3,12,.,TRBV27,.,TGTGCCAGCAGTTCCAGGTTAGATACGCAGTATTTT,CASSSRLDTQYF
TRBJ2-2,16,.,TRBV9,TRBD1,TGTGCCAGCAGCGTAGCTAGGGGGCGTGGCACCGGGGAGCTGTTTTTT,CASSVARGRGTGELFF
TRBJ2-4,16,.,TRBV7-8,.,TGTGCCAGCAGCGCTCACAGGGAGGGGGCCAAAAACATTCAGTACTTC,CASSAHREGAKNIQYF
TRBJ2-6,14,.,TRBV28,.,TGTGCCAGCAGTCCTTTGGGGGAGGCCAACGTCCTGACTTTC,CASSPLGEANVLTF
TRBJ2-3,11,.,TRBV6-5,.,TGTGCCAGCAGAGACACAGATACGCAGTATTTT,CASRDTDTQYF
TRBJ1-1,14,.,TRBV5-1,.,TGCGCCAGCAGCCCGGGCCGGATGAACACTGAAGCTTTCTTT,CASSPGRMNTEAFF
TRBJ1-5,15,.,TRBV30,.,TGTGCCTGGAGTGCAATGAGGGGAGGCAATCAGCCCCAGCATTTT,CAWSAMRGGNQPQHF
TRBJ1-3,14,once,TRBV7-8,TRBD1,TGTGCCAGCAGCAGACAGGGCTCTGGAAACACCATATATTTT,CASSRQGSGNTIYF
TRBJ2-2,15,few,TRBV21-1,.,TGTGCCAGCAGCGCGAAATCCAGGGGGGCTGGGGAGCTGTTTTTT,CASSAKSRGAGELFF
TRBJ2-7,12,.,TRBV7-2,.,TGTGCCAGCAGCTCCTCCACCCGGGAGCAGTACTTC,CASSSSTREQYF
TRBJ1-2,14,.,TRBV5-6,.,TGTGCCAGCAGCCCCTTGACGGTAAACTATGGCTACACCTTC,CASSPLTVNYGYTF
TRBJ2-1,13,.,TRBV27,.,TGTGCCAGCAGTTTACACCAGAACAATGAGCAGTTCTTC,CASSLHQNNEQFF
TRBJ2-3,17,.,TRBV15,.,TGTGCCACCAGCACCTCACGCACATCTGAAGCCGGGGATACGCAGTATTTT,CATSTSRTSEAGDTQYF
TRBJ2-3,14,few,TRBV28,.,TGTGCCAGCAGTTTCCGGAGTGGCACAGATACGCAGTATTTT,CASSFRSGTDTQYF
TRBJ2-7,13,.,TRBV28,.,TGTGCCAGCAGTAAGGACACCTACTACGAGCAGTACTTC,CASSKDTYYEQYF
TRBJ1-5,14,.,TRBV28,.,TGTGCCAGCAGTTTAATGAGCACTGTTCAGCCCCAGCATTTT,CASSLMSTVQPQHF
TRBJ2-5,14,.,TRBV7-2,TRBD1,TGTGCCAGCAGCTTACGGGACAGCCAAGAGACCCAGTACTTC,CASSLRDSQETQYF
TRBJ1-1,13,.,TRBV30,.,TGTGCCGGAAGACAGGACCTAGGGCCTGAAGCTTTCTTT,CAGRQDLGPEAFF
TRBJ2-2,15,.,TRBV6-4,TRBD1,TGTGCCAGCAGTGAACGGACAGGGGGCTTCGGGGAGCTGTTTTTT,CASSERTGGFGELFF
TRBJ2-7,15,few,TRBV11-3,TRBD2,TGTGCCAGCAGTCCCACTAGCGATCGATCCTACGAGCAGTACTTC,CASSPTSDRSYEQYF
TRBJ2-5,14,.,TRBV30,TRBD1,TGTGCCTGGTCCGGGACAGGGGCCGGGGAGACCCAGTACTTC,CAWSGTGAGETQYF
TRBJ2-7,13,.,TRBV27,TRBD1,TGTGCCAGCAGTTTGACAGGGAGCTACGAGCAGTACTTC,CASSLTGSYEQYF
TRBJ2-5,14,once,TRBV5-1,TRBD1,TGCGCCAGCAGCAAGGGACAGGGCGGTGAGACCCAGTACTTC,CASSKGQGGETQYF
TRBJ1-2,16,.,TRBV4-3,TRBD1,TGCGCCAGCAGCCAGGCAAGGGACAGTCGGAAAAATGGCTACACCTTC,CASSQARDSRKNGYTF
TRBJ2-5,14,.,TRBV6-9,.,TGTGCCAGCAGTGAAGAGGTATTTCGGCGGACCCAGTACTTC,CASSEEVFRRTQYF
TRBJ2-7,14,.,TRBV7-9,.,TGTGCCAGCAGCTATCCGGGACACCTCTACGAGCAGTACTTC,CASSYPGHLYEQYF
TRBJ2-7,11,.,TRBV11-1,.,TGTGCCAGCAGGGACTTTTACGAGCAGTACTTC,CASRDFYEQYF
TRBJ2-3,11,.,TRBV6-5,.,TGTGCCAGCCGCAGCACAGATACGCAGTATTTT,CASRSTDTQYF
TRBJ2-5,14,.,TRBV5-6,.,TGTGCCAGCAGCTTGGACAACGTCCAAGAGACCCAGTACTTC,CASSLDNVQETQYF
TRBJ2-6,15,.,TRBV2,.,TGTGCCAGCAGTGCCGAAGTGATAGGGGCCAACGTCCTGACTTTC,CASSAEVIGANVLTF
TRBJ2-2,14,.,TRBV4-3,TRBD1,TGCGCCAGCAGCCGAACAGGGGTTAACGGGGAGCTGTTTTTT,CASSRTGVNGELFF
TRBJ2-1,13,.,TRBV14,.,TGTGCCAGCAGCCAATACAGGGCGAGTGAGCAGTTCTTC,CASSQYRASEQFF
TRBJ1-2,14,few,TRBV7-6,.,TGTGCCAGCAGCCTTGACGGACAAAGCTATGGCTACACCTTC,CASSLDGQSYGYTF
TRBJ2-1,13,.,TRBV14,.,TGTGCCAGCAGCCAAGAAAGGAGATACGAGCAGTTCTTC,CASSQERRYEQFF
TRBJ2-7,17,few,TRBV27,TRBD2,TGTGCCAGCAGTTTTCGAGGGACTAGCGGGGTATCCTACGAGCAGTACTTC,CASSFRGTSGVSYEQYF
TRBJ2-5,13,.,TRBV11-1,.,TGTGCCAGCAGCTTAGAGGGGTCCGGGACCCAGTACTTC,CASSLEGSGTQYF
TRBJ2-1,16,.,TRBV11-2,TRBD2,TGTGCCAGCAGCTTAGTGTTCCGGACTAGCGGGGATGCACAGTTCTTC,CASSLVFRTSGDAQFF
TRBJ2-7,16,.,TRBV27,TRBD1,TGTGCCAGCAGTTTATCGGGGGACAGGGGAAGCTACGAGCAGTACTTC,CASSLSGDRGSYEQYF
TRBJ1-2,12,.,TRBV30,TRBD1,TGTGCCTGGAGGGAGGGGGCGCGGGGCTACACCTTC,CAWREGARGYTF
TRBJ2-7,13,.,TRBV4-1,.,TGCGCCAGCAGCCGAGACAGTCTTGGCGAGCAGTACTTC,CASSRDSLGEQYF
TRBJ2-7,16,.,TRBV5-1,.,TGCGCCAGCAGCTTCACCCCAGACAGGAGCTCCTACGAGCAGTACTTC,CASSFTPDRSSYEQYF
TRBJ1-1,11,once,TRBV20-1,.,TGCAGTGCTACCTTGGGGGGGGAAGCTTTCTTT,CSATLGGEAFF
TRBJ1-1,12,.,TRBV30,TRBD1,TGTGCCTGGCAAGACAGGGGCACTGAAGCTTTCTTT,CAWQDRGTEAFF
TRBJ1-1,15,.,TRBV2,TRBD1,TGTGCCAGCGGGGGAGCAGGGGGCGGGAACACTGAAGCTTTCTTT,CASGGAGGGNTEAFF
TRBJ1-1,14,.,TRBV15,.,TGTGCCACCAGCAGAGATTCGGGGGGCACTGAAGCTTTCTTT,CATSRDSGGTEAFF
TRBJ1-1,14,.,TRBV28,.,TGTGCCAGCAGTCCCAGTTTGCGTCCGACTGAAGCTTTCTTT,CASSPSLRPTEAFF
TRBJ2-1,15,.,TRBV7-9,TRBD1,TGTGCCAGCAGCTTAGTACAGGGGTACTACAATGAGCAGTTCTTC,CASSLVQGYYNEQFF
TRBJ1-2,10,.,TRBV28,.,TGTGCCAGCAGTCTCTATGGCTACACCTTC,CASSLYGYTF
TRBJ1-1,15,.,TRBV10-3,.,TGTGCCATCAGCAACGGGCCCAGGGCTAGCCCTGAAGCTTTCTTT,CAISNGPRASPEAFF
TRBJ2-2,16,few,TRBV5-1,.,TGCGCCAGCAGCTGGGAGACCGTCAGTATCTCCGGGGAGCTGTTTTTT,CASSWETVSISGELFF
TRBJ1-2,13,.,TRBV27,.,TGTGCCAGCAGGCTATTGGGGTCGTATGGCTACACCTTC,CASRLLGSYGYTF